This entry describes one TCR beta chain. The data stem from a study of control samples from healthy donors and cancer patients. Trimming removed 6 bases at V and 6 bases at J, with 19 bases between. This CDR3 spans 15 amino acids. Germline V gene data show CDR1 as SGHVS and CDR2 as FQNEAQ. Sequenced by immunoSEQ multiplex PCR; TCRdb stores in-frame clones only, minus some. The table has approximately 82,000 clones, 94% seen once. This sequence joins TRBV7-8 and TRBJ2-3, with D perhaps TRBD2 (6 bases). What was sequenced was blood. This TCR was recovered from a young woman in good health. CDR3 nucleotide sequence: TGTGCCAGCAGGGACCGGGACTCAGACGCGGATACGCAGTATTTT. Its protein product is CASRDRDSDADTQYF.